These T cell receptor beta chains were read from a single sample in a study of T cells and Merkel cell carcinoma outcomes. Measured with immunoSEQ multiplex PCR; TCRdb has only the in-frame clones, and not every one. The sample consists of 8,500 to 10,000 clones, under 90% of them appearing once. The material sequenced was tumor tissue from Merkel cell carcinoma. These receptors came from a human donor with Merkel cell carcinoma. Each CDR3 is given with its conserved first and last residue. A D gene is named only where the DNA matches it firmly. Some rows have no size entry. The others give once, few or many, or a class for an expanded clone.

d_gene | j_gene | abundance | v_gene | CDR3nt | CDR3aa
TRBD1 | TRBJ1-2 | - | TRBV29-1 | TGCAGCGCTACCGACAGGGTGTCTGGCTACACCTTC | CSATDRVSGYTF
- | TRBJ2-5 | - | TRBV18 | TGTGCCAGCTCACCCCCGGCCCGAGAGACCCAGTACTTC | CASSPPARETQYF
TRBD1 | TRBJ1-6 | once | TRBV18 | TGTGCCAGCTCAGGACCGGGACAGACTAATTCACCCCTCCACTTT | CASSGPGQTNSPLHF
TRBD1 | TRBJ2-7 | once | TRBV28 | TGTGCCAGCAGACGCCCCGGGACAGGGAAAGTCGAGCAGTACTTC | CASRRPGTGKVEQYF
- | TRBJ1-1 | - | TRBV6-1 | TGTGCCACCCGCCCCCCAGTGCTAGTTGCTGAAGCTTTCTTT | CATRPPVLVAEAFF
TRBD1 | TRBJ1-6 | - | TRBV6-1 | TGTGCCAGCAGGACAGACAGGGGACAGAATTCACCCCTCCACTTT | CASRTDRGQNSPLHF
TRBD1 | TRBJ1-6 | - | TRBV5-5 | TGTGCCAGCAGCCGTGGACAGGGAAAAAATTCACCCCTCCACTTT | CASSRGQGKNSPLHF
- | TRBJ1-1 | - | TRBV5-1 | TGCGCCAGCAGCCTCGGACTCAGCCAGAACACTGAAGCTTTCTTT | CASSLGLSQNTEAFF
TRBD1 | TRBJ2-5 | - | TRBV15 | TGTGCCACCACTAAGGACAGGCGCCAAGAGACCCAGTACTTC | CATTKDRRQETQYF
TRBD1 | TRBJ1-2 | - | TRBV5-1 | TGCGCCAGCAGCCAACAGGGGGGCAAGTCCTATGGCTACACCTTC | CASSQQGGKSYGYTF
- | TRBJ2-7 | - | TRBV5-1 | TGCGCCAGCAGCCCCGGGACCTTCTCCTACGAGCAGTACTTC | CASSPGTFSYEQYF
TRBD1 | TRBJ2-7 | - | TRBV28 | TGTGCCAGCAAGGAGGCGGGACAGGGTTCCTACGAGCAGTACTTC | CASKEAGQGSYEQYF
- | TRBJ1-2 | - | TRBV6-5 | TGTGCCAGCAGTTACAGAAAGGTGGACTATGGCTACACCTTC | CASSYRKVDYGYTF
TRBD1 | TRBJ2-7 | - | TRBV6-5 | TGTGCCAGCAGTTACTCGACAGGGCCCGAGCAGTACTTC | CASSYSTGPEQYF
- | TRBJ2-5 | - | TRBV18 | TGTGCCAGCTCACCAGGGGCAGTTGAGACCCAGTACTTC | CASSPGAVETQYF